One and the same sample provided the 30 T cell receptor beta chains below, sequenced in a study of T cells in Graves' hyperthyroidism and ophthalmopathy (dated by TCRdb to the late 2010s). Library method: multiplex PCR. The instrument given in TCRdb is Illumina HiSeq 2000. The TCR beta CDR3 regions were amplified from the RNA transcripts. The first round of RT-PCR for the TCR CDR3 was performed with the HTBI primer set and the Qiagen OneStep RT-PCR kit. The raw public data were reprocessed by TCRdb itself: fastp quality trimming at Q25, MiXCR clonotype calling, in-frame beta chains only. CDR3 protein sequences are deduplicated, and each keeps its most common genes and DNA. Here the sample has nearly 750,000 distinct CDR3 sequences; 35% occur a single time. The ten largest clones capture roughly 30% of the sample. The sample taken for sequencing was blood. These receptors were collected from a woman in her 40s with Graves' hyperthyroidism.

This clonotype came up a few times. The chain joins TRBV4-3 to TRBJ1-4; 9 bases are a match to TRBD1. J lost 12 bases, V lost 1 base, and 9 bases had no gene match. The CDR3 is 15 residues long. Germline values: CDR1 LGHNA, CDR2 YSLEER. CDR3 sequence: CASSQGRQGVQELFF. In DNA, the CDR3 is TGCGCCAGCAGCCAAGGGAGACAGGGGGTCCAGGAACTGTTTTTT.

This clonotype was seen more than once but under ten times. The rearrangement joins TRBV7-8 to TRBJ2-5; 9 bases match TRBD2. This CDR3 spans 17 amino acids. Per germline, CDR1 SGHVS and CDR2 FQNEAQ. V lost 5 bases to trimming and J lost 2 bases; unmatched junction nucleotides: 12. CDR3 amino acids: CASSKGRWTSEQETQYF. The CDR3 nucleotides are TGTGCCAGCAGCAAAGGCCGCTGGACTAGCGAGCAAGAGACCCAGTACTTC. The whole variable domain, filled in from reference TRBV7-8 and TRBJ2-5, reads GAGVSQSPRYKVAKRGQDVALRCDPISGHVSLFWYQQALGQGPEFLTYFQNEAQLDKSGLPSDRFFAERPEGSVSTLKIQRTQQEDSAVYLCASSKGRWTSEQETQYFGPGTRLLVL.

V usage is TRBV9 and J usage is TRBJ2-2; the D gene is possibly TRBD1 (6 bases). The germline V gene encodes CDR1 SGDLS and CDR2 YYNGEE. Trimming left V 4 bases short and J 6 bases short, with 16 bases between. CDR3 length equals 15 residues. Written as DNA, the CDR3 is TGTGCCAGCAGCTCAAGTGAGGACAGTCCCGGGGAGCTGTTTTTT. Translated: CASSSSEDSPGELFF.

There are a few counts of this clonotype. V and J are TRBV14 and TRBJ1-5; TRBD1 aligns across 8 bases. CDR1 is SGHDN, CDR2 FVKESK, per germline. The J segment lost 4 bases and the V segment lost 1 base, leaving 6 bases of the junction unmatched. The CDR3 is 16 amino acids. The CDR3 sequence: CASSQGTGLLNQPQHF. In nucleotides, the CDR3 is TGTGCCAGCAGCCAAGGGACAGGGTTACTTAATCAGCCCCAGCATTTT.

The rearrangement links TRBV5-1 to TRBJ2-5, with TRBD1 identical over 10 bases. The CDR3 is made up of 14 amino acids. After removal of 6 bases from V and 2 bases from J, the junction contained 4 bases not matched to a gene. CDR1 and CDR2 (germline): SGHRS, YFSETQ. The CDR3 DNA reads as TGCGCCAGCAAGAGGACAGGGGGGCAAGAGACCCAGTACTTC. Its protein is CASKRTGGQETQYF.

Concerning this clonotype: No conserved phenylalanine or tryptophan is present at the end of the CDR3, so a read error is the likely explanation. The J gene is TRBJ1-2, the V gene TRBV2, with TRBD1 matching 8 bases. The V gene's germline CDR1 is SNHLY and CDR2 FYNNEI. The CDR3 spans 13 residues. V lost 7 bases, J lost 8 bases, and 9 bases stayed unmatched. The chain's CDR3 is CASTGQAAGGYTL. CDR3 sequence (DNA): TGTGCCAGCACGGGACAGGCCGCCGGGGGCTACACCCTC.

This clonotype was counted only a few times. The CDR3 reads CASSFGLSRGTGELFF. As DNA, the CDR3 is TGTGCCAGCAGCTTTGGTTTGTCGCGGGGCACCGGGGAGCTGTTTTTT. V usage is TRBV7-2 and J usage is TRBJ2-2, with a weak D call TRBD2 (6 bases). V gave up 3 bases and J gave up 4 bases, with 15 bases separating them. This CDR3 has 16 residues. The germline V gene has CDR1 SGHTA and CDR2 FQGNSA. Combining the CDR3 with reference TRBV7-2 and TRBJ2-2 gives the whole variable domain GAGVSQSPSNKVTEKGKDVELRCDPISGHTALYWYRQSLGQGLEFLIYFQGNSAPDKSGLPSDRFSAERTGGSVSTLTIQRTQQEDSAVYLCASSFGLSRGTGELFFGEGSRLTVL.

V usage is TRBV12-3 or TRBV12-4 and J usage is TRBJ2-2; D may be TRBD1 (5 bases). The V and J ends lost 3 bases and 5 bases respectively, with 10 bases between them. The CDR3 has 14 residues. DNA for the CDR3: TGTGCCAGCAGTTTCTTCCAGGGTACCGGGGAGCTGTTTTTT. This codes for CASSFFQGTGELFF.

Many counts were recorded for this clonotype. This chain joins TRBV10-3 and TRBJ1-2; D possibly corresponds to TRBD1 (6 bases). CDR3 size: 12 residues. Germline values: CDR1 ENHRY, CDR2 SYGVKD. V lost 7 bases, J lost 5 bases, and 11 bases lay in between. The CDR3 here is CAINEGEYGYTF. CDR3 bases: TGTGCCATCAACGAGGGGGAATATGGCTACACCTTC.

This chain joins TRBV7-2 and TRBJ1-1; 8 bases map to TRBD1. Germline V CDR1 and CDR2: SGHTA, FQGNSA. V gave up 5 bases and J gave up 5 bases; unmatched junction bases: 10. The CDR3 has 15 amino acids. The CDR3 sequence is CASSRPGQGKTEAFF. CDR3 coding DNA: TGTGCCAGCAGCCGCCCCGGACAGGGCAAAACTGAAGCTTTCTTT. The full variable domain, completed using reference TRBV7-2 and TRBJ1-1, is GAGVSQSPSNKVTEKGKDVELRCDPISGHTALYWYRQSLGQGLEFLIYFQGNSAPDKSGLPSDRFSAERTGGSVSTLTIQRTQQEDSAVYLCASSRPGQGKTEAFFGQGTRLTVV.

This clonotype was counted ten times or more. The chain is built from TRBV7-9 and TRBJ2-2; 8 bases match TRBD2. The CDR3 is made up of 15 amino acids. Germline V CDR1 and CDR2: SEHNR, FQNEAQ (reference sequence). V lost 4 bases, J lost 5 bases, and 6 bases stayed unmatched. The CDR3 sequence is CASSSGGVGTGELFF. Here the CDR3 DNA reads TGTGCCAGCAGCTCCGGGGGGGTCGGAACCGGGGAGCTGTTTTTT.

V gene TRBV5-8 combines with J gene TRBJ1-2; D is unresolved. This CDR3 is built from 14 residues. V gave up 4 bases and J gave up 8 bases, with 18 bases separating them. Germline V gene sequence: CDR1 SGHTS, CDR2 YDEGEE. The CDR3 nucleotides are TGTGCCAGCAGCCAGTCGCGGAAATTCGGGGGCTACACCTTC. The encoded protein is CASSQSRKFGGYTF.

As for this clonotype: Just one base apart from a much larger clone, this may be a read error. This sequence joins TRBV6-5 and TRBJ1-1; perhaps TRBD1 as D (5 bases). Germline V lookup: CDR1 MNHEY, CDR2 SVGAGI. V was cut by 5 bases and J by 10 bases, with 23 bases left in between. This CDR3 has 15 amino acids. The CDR3: CASSHHGEVKGRAFF. The CDR3 coding sequence is TGTGCCAGCAGTCACCACGGGGAGGTAAAGGGACGAGCTTTCTTT.

This clonotype was counted between two and nine times. CDR3 bases: TGTGCCAGCAGCACGTCAGGGCCAAATCAGCCCCAGCATTTT. Amino acids: CASSTSGPNQPQHF. The chain employs TRBV7-9 and TRBJ1-5; TRBD1 might be the D (5 bases). With 5 bases removed from V and 4 bases from J, the gap between germline ends came to 12 bases. In germline, CDR1 is SEHNR, CDR2 FQNEAQ (reference sequence). The length of the CDR3 is 14 residues.

J is TRBJ1-2 and V is TRBV10-3, with a tentative D call TRBD1 (5 bases). The CDR3 loop spans 13 amino acids. V dropped 6 bases and J dropped 8 bases, with 16 bases sitting between them. Germline V gene data show CDR1 as ENHRY and CDR2 as SYGVKD. The CDR3 DNA sequence: TGTGCCATCAGCCAGACAGTGCCTGGGGGCTACACCTTC. It yields the protein CAISQTVPGGYTF.

There are many counts of this clonotype. J is TRBJ1-2 and V is TRBV12-3 or TRBV12-4; 7 bases match TRBD1. The CDR3 runs to 13 residues. V gave up 5 bases and J gave up 8 bases; unmatched junction bases: 8. The CDR3 spells CASSPDRAWGYTF. CDR3 nucleotides: TGTGCCAGCAGTCCCGACAGGGCTTGGGGCTACACCTTC.

J is TRBJ2-3 and V is TRBV9; D remains ambiguous. There are 14 residues in the CDR3. V was shortened by 2 bases and J by 1 base, with 8 bases between the two germline ends. In germline, CDR1 is SGDLS, CDR2 YYNGEE. The DNA of the CDR3 is TGTGCCAGCAGCGTCGGCAGCGGCACAGATACGCAGTATTTT. It is translated as CASSVGSGTDTQYF.

This chain joins TRBV12-3 or TRBV12-4 and TRBJ2-3, with TRBD2 matching 8 bases. The CDR3 covers 15 residues. Trimming removed 6 bases from V and 1 base from J; junction bases left unmatched: 6. CDR3 nucleotides: TGTGCCAGCAGCCATAGCGGGGTCCGCACAGATACGCAGTATTTT. Protein product: CASSHSGVRTDTQYF.

This clonotype was picked up many times. The rearrangement uses TRBV6-6 and TRBJ2-5, with TRBD1 identical over 9 bases. CDR1 and CDR2 (germline): MNHNY, SVGAGI (reference sequence). The CDR3 has 14 residues. V dropped 6 bases and J dropped 5; count of bases not matched to a gene: 7. CDR3 DNA: TGTGCCAGCAGGCTGACAGGGGGTAGGGAGACCCAGTACTTC. Protein: CASRLTGGRETQYF.

The J gene is TRBJ2-7, the V gene TRBV9; no definite D call. V was clipped by 4 bases and J by 3 bases, with 17 bases between them. Germline CDR1 reads SGDLS; CDR2 reads YYNGEE. CDR3 length: 15 residues. CDR3 in DNA: TGTGCCAGCAGCCAATTGTCGCAAGGTCGCTACGAGCAGTACTTC. This sequence encodes CASSQLSQGRYEQYF.

The V call is TRBV25-1, the J call TRBJ1-6; 7 bases match TRBD1. The V gene's germline CDR1 is MGHDK and CDR2 SYGVNS. With V trimmed by 5 bases and J by 7 bases, 14 bases remained unmatched. The CDR3 has 17 amino acids. The chain's CDR3 is CASSRRDSLGPNSPLHF. The CDR3 DNA reads TGTGCCAGCAGTCGACGGGACAGTTTAGGCCCCAATTCACCCCTCCACTTT.

The genes are TRBV2 and TRBJ1-1, with D unclear. The CDR3 has 14 amino acids. Per germline, CDR1 SNHLY and CDR2 FYNNEI. Trimming left V 5 bases short and J 5 bases short, with 15 bases between. The DNA for the CDR3 is TGTGCCAGCAGTCCCTCAATGGGGAGGACTGAAGCTTTCTTT. Residues: CASSPSMGRTEAFF.

The chain has TRBV28 and TRBJ1-2, with TRBD1 identical over 7 bases. There are 13 residues in the CDR3. The germline V gene encodes CDR1 MDHEN and CDR2 SYDVKM. Losses at the gene ends were 5 bases for V and 4 bases for J; bases not matched to a gene: 4. CDR3: CASSATGVYGYTF. The CDR3 DNA follows: TGTGCCAGCAGTGCCACAGGGGTCTATGGCTACACCTTC.

This rearrangement joins TRBV7-2 to TRBJ2-1; TRBD1 agrees at 8 bases. V gave up 3 bases and J gave up 2 bases; unmatched junction bases: 0. Germline lookup yields CDR1 SGHTA and CDR2 FQGNSA. The CDR3 extends over 14 amino acids. The CDR3: CASSLDRAYNEQFF. The CDR3 nucleotides read TGTGCCAGCAGCTTGGACAGGGCCTACAATGAGCAGTTCTTC.

This clonotype came up a few times. This chain links TRBV3-1 with TRBJ1-3; D remains ambiguous. This CDR3 contains 15 residues. CDR1 and CDR2 from the germline V gene are LGHDT and YNNKEL (reference sequence). Trimming pared 0 bases from V and 2 bases from J, leaving 8 bases between. In DNA, the CDR3 is TGTGCCAGCAGCCAAGAAGGAAGGGCTGGAAACACCATATATTTT. It codes for CASSQEGRAGNTIYF. Using reference TRBV3-1 and TRBJ1-3 for the parts outside the CDR3, the full variable domain is DTAVSQTPKYLVTQMGNDKSIKCEQNLGHDTMYWYKQDSKKFLKIMFSYNNKELIINETVPNRFSPKSPDKAHLNLHINSLELGDSAVYFCASSQEGRAGNTIYFGEGSWLTVV.

The chain is built from TRBV6-5 and TRBJ2-5; possible D gene TRBD2, 6 bases. The V end lost 6 bases, the J end lost 1 base, and 12 bases lay between the germline ends. The V gene's germline CDR1 is MNHEY and CDR2 SVGAGI. There are 14 residues in the CDR3. Here the CDR3 DNA reads TGTGCCAGCAGCCCAGGACTATTCCAAGAGACCCAGTACTTC. Translating it yields CASSPGLFQETQYF.

This clonotype appeared many times. J is TRBJ1-2 and V is TRBV11-2, with 7 bases matching TRBD1. After removal of 0 bases from V and 8 bases from J, the junction contained 6 bases not matched to a gene. Germline V CDR1 and CDR2: SGHAT, FQNNGV. The CDR3 is 14 residues long. This CDR3 reads CASSLDGTVGGYTF. CDR3 bases: TGTGCCAGCAGCTTAGACGGGACAGTTGGCGGCTACACCTTC.

This clonotype has more than one count but fewer than ten. J is TRBJ1-5 and V is TRBV30; D perhaps matches TRBD1 (6 bases). This CDR3 has 15 amino acids. Germline V gene data show CDR1 as GTSNPN and CDR2 as SVGIG (reference sequence). V lost 2 bases and J lost 2, with 13 bases in between. The CDR3 DNA reads as TGTGCCTGGAGTCGTATACAGGGTGGCAATCAGCCCCAGCATTTT. Its translation is CAWSRIQGGNQPQHF.

This clonotype was detected a few times. The rearrangement links TRBV25-1 to TRBJ1-2; 9 bases align to TRBD1. This CDR3 contains 14 residues. The germline V gene encodes CDR1 MGHDK and CDR2 SYGVNS. Germline trimming cut 5 bases from V and 5 bases from J; bases unmatched to any gene: 6. As DNA, the CDR3 is TGTGCCAGCAGTCGGGACAGGGCTGATTATGGCTACACCTTC. Amino acids: CASSRDRADYGYTF.

This clonotype was seen more than once but under ten times. Germline and junction disagree at one end, which may indicate a read error. This chain connects TRBV6-1 to TRBJ1-1; D gene uncertain. The CDR3 consists of 9 residues. CDR1 is MNHNS and CDR2 is SASEGT in the germline V gene. CDR3 nucleotide sequence: TGTGCCAGCAGAGAAGGAGCTTTCTTT. It specifies CASREGAFF.